The present T cell receptor beta chain was sequenced within a study of cytomegalovirus exposure and HLA in healthy donors. PCR employed 60 Vbeta and 13 Jbeta primers. Here immunoSEQ multiplex PCR was the method, and the copy in TCRdb shows in-frame clones only, minus some. The repertoire has about 230,000 clones, about 85% of them found once; the top ten carry over 1%. The CDR3 length is 14 residues. Germline lookup yields CDR1 SGDLS and CDR2 YYNGEE. Trimming removed 3 bases from V and 6 bases from J; junction bases left unmatched: 6. The sample was PBMCs. The source is a human donor in good health. The chain is built from TRBV9 and TRBJ2-3, with TRBD1 matching 8 bases. In DNA, the CDR3 is TGTGCCAGCAGCGATGGACAGGGTTACGATACGCAGTATTTT. Translating gives CASSDGQGYDTQYF.